Shown below are 31 T cell receptor beta chains from a single sample sequenced in a study of blood T cell repertoires in COVID-19. Produced via immunoSEQ multiplex PCR; TCRdb's table is partial and in-frame only. The repertoire holds some 460,000 clones, with around nine tenths as singletons. The sequencing input was PBMCs or T cells enriched from blood (not recorded which). The source is a woman aged 18-29 years with acute COVID-19.

This clone was counted a single time. The chain has TRBV27 and TRBJ1-4, with TRBD1 matching over 8 bases. J was trimmed by 3 bases and V by 2 bases; bases with no gene match: 5. The germline V gene has CDR1 MNHEY and CDR2 SMNVEV (reference sequence). The CDR3 covers 16 residues. The CDR3 DNA follows: TGTGCCAGCAGTTTAAACAGGGGGAGCCCTAATGAAAAACTGTTTTTT. Residues: CASSLNRGSPNEKLFF. The full variable domain, with the rest looked up from reference TRBV27 and TRBJ1-4, is EAQVTQNPRYLITVTGKKLTVTCSQNMNHEYMSWYRQDPGLGLRQIYYSMNVEVTDKGDVPEGYKVSRKEKRNFPLILESPSPNQTSLYFCASSLNRGSPNEKLFFGSGTQLSVL.

This chain uses TRBV20-1 with TRBJ2-7, with a tentative D call TRBD2 (6 bases). Germline CDR1 reads DFQATT; CDR2 reads SNEGSKA (reference sequence). The ends were cut back, 5 bases at V and 4 bases at J, with 9 bases in the middle. This CDR3 spans 11 amino acids. The CDR3 reads CSAGTSYEQYF. Written as DNA, the CDR3 is TGCAGTGCTGGGACTTCGTACGAGCAGTACTTC.

The rearrangement uses TRBV5-4 and TRBJ1-2; D gene unclear. The V gene lost 5 bases and the J gene lost 5 bases, with 19 bases spanning the gap. The CDR3 has 15 amino acids. Germline V lookup: CDR1 SGHNT, CDR2 YYREEE (reference sequence). The CDR3 reads CASSFPGGGRYGYTF. The CDR3 region has the DNA TGTGCCAGCAGTTTCCCGGGAGGAGGGAGGTATGGCTACACCTTC.

The rearrangement links TRBV2 to TRBJ2-7; the match to TRBD1 covers 7 bases. Germline CDR1 SNHLY, CDR2 FYNNEI. The CDR3 contains 14 residues. V dropped 7 bases and J dropped 4; count of bases not matched to a gene: 10. The CDR3 DNA sequence: TGTGCCAGCACCAGGGGGACACAAAAATACGAGCAGTACTTC. It specifies CASTRGTQKYEQYF.

In regard to this clone: The junction shows a germline mismatch at one end, possibly a read error. The chain links TRBV7-7 to TRBJ2-2, with TRBD2 identical over 10 bases. Germline V lookup: CDR1 SSHAT, CDR2 FNYEAQ (reference sequence). CDR3 length: 18 amino acids. Written as DNA, the CDR3 is TGTGCTAGCAGCGCCGGGTTAGCGGGGGGACCCAACACCGGGGAGCTGTTTTTT. This translates into CASSAGLAGGPNTGELFF.

In its sample, this clone was seen once. CDR3: CASSLGTESGYTF. DNA for the CDR3: TGCGCCAGCAGCTTAGGGACAGAGAGTGGCTACACCTTC. The chain has TRBV5-1 and TRBJ1-2; 7 bases align to TRBD1. With 2 bases clipped from V and 7 bases from J, the junction kept 5 bases outside the gene matches. CDR1 and CDR2 (germline): SGHRS, YFSETQ. The CDR3 is 13 residues long.

This chain joins TRBV6-5 and TRBJ2-7; D may be TRBD2 (6 bases). This CDR3 spans 15 amino acids. Germline V gene data show CDR1 as MNHEY and CDR2 as SVGAGI. V lost 0 bases to trimming and J lost 3 bases, with 12 bases between them. CDR3 loop: CASSYSQGGRYEQYF. In DNA form, the CDR3 reads TGTGCCAGCAGTTACTCTCAGGGAGGACGCTACGAGCAGTACTTC.

This rearrangement joins TRBV12-3 or TRBV12-4 to TRBJ2-5; D possibly corresponds to TRBD1 (5 bases). Trimming pared 3 bases from V and 3 bases from J, leaving 8 bases between. CDR3 length: 13 amino acids. This chain's CDR3 is CASSLEQEETQYF. As DNA, the CDR3 is TGTGCCAGCAGTTTGGAACAGGAAGAGACCCAGTACTTC.

As DNA, the CDR3 is TGTGCCAGCAGTTTTTCGGGGAGTACTGAAGCTTTCTTT. Amino acid sequence: CASSFSGSTEAFF. The chain recombines TRBV5-5 with TRBJ1-1; D gene uncertain. From germline, CDR1 is SGHKS and CDR2 YYEKEE (reference sequence). This CDR3 comprises 13 residues. The V end lost 5 bases, the J end lost 5 bases, and 13 bases lay between the germline ends.

The chain links TRBV19 to TRBJ1-2; no reliable D call. V was clipped by 5 bases and J by 4 bases, with 11 bases between them. CDR1 is LNHDA, CDR2 SQIVND, per germline (reference sequence). The CDR3 runs to 13 residues. The CDR3 spells CASSPPEVYGYTF. DNA of the CDR3: TGTGCCAGTAGTCCCCCTGAGGTCTATGGCTACACCTTC. Full variable domain (outside the CDR3, taken from reference TRBV19 and TRBJ1-2): DGGITQSPKYLFRKEGQNVTLSCEQNLNHDAMYWYRQDPGQGLRLIYYSQIVNDFQKGDIAEGYSVSREKKESFPLTVTSAQKNPTAFYLCASSPPEVYGYTFGSGTRLTVV.

This clone was seen a single time. The V call is TRBV4-3, the J call TRBJ2-7, with 9 bases that match TRBD2. Unmatched junction bases numbered 3, after V lost 1 base and J lost 5 bases. CDR3 length equals 14 residues. CDR1 LGHNA and CDR2 YSLEER come from the germline V gene. CDR3 DNA sequence: TGCGCCAGCAGCCAAGTGGCGGGAGGGGACGAGCAGTACTTC. As protein: CASSQVAGGDEQYF.

V usage is TRBV7-2 and J usage is TRBJ2-1; weak D call: TRBD2 (6 bases). The germline CDR1 and CDR2 sequences are SGHTA and FQGNSA. The V and J ends lost 3 bases and 10 bases respectively, with 13 bases between them. This CDR3 has 13 amino acids. In DNA, the CDR3 is TGTGCCAGCAGCTTCGTCCCTCGGGGGGAGCAGTTCTTC. This gives the protein CASSFVPRGEQFF. Based on the CDR3 plus reference TRBV7-2 and TRBJ2-1, the full variable domain is GAGVSQSPSNKVTEKGKDVELRCDPISGHTALYWYRQSLGQGLEFLIYFQGNSAPDKSGLPSDRFSAERTGGSVSTLTIQRTQQEDSAVYLCASSFVPRGEQFFGPGTRLTVL.

The table lists this clone with a count of one. CDR3 residues: CASSLANPPGQLRSTGELFF. The CDR3 DNA reads as TGCGCCAGCAGCTTGGCCAACCCCCCAGGGCAGTTACGAAGCACCGGGGAGCTGTTTTTT. The chain uses TRBV5-1 and TRBJ2-2, with D perhaps TRBD1 (5 bases). The V gene lost 0 bases and the J gene lost 4 bases, with 25 bases spanning the gap. The germline V gene encodes CDR1 SGHRS and CDR2 YFSETQ. The CDR3 totals 20 residues.

This rearrangement joins TRBV27 to TRBJ1-5; weak D call: TRBD1 (6 bases). The V end lost 2 bases, the J end lost 7 bases, and 12 bases lay between the germline ends. CDR3 size: 14 residues. CDR1 MNHEY and CDR2 SMNVEV come from the germline V gene (reference sequence). CDR3: CASSLMGAEQPQHF. As DNA, the CDR3 is TGTGCCAGCAGTTTAATGGGGGCTGAACAGCCCCAGCATTTT.

CDR3 residues: CASSMTSGVQETQYF. CDR3 in DNA: TGTGCCAGCAGCATGACTAGCGGGGTCCAAGAGACCCAGTACTTC. The chain links TRBV7-2 to TRBJ2-5; 11 nucleotides line up with TRBD2. Germline CDR1 and CDR2: SGHTA and FQGNSA. The junction had 3 bases not matched to a gene; V was cut back by 5 bases and J by 1 base. This CDR3 has 15 amino acids.

The chain joins TRBV4-1 to TRBJ2-7; TRBD2 matches 8 bases. V was clipped by 0 bases and J by 7 bases; unmatched bases: 5. CDR3 length: 14 residues. Per the germline V gene, CDR1 is MGHRA and CDR2 is YSYEKL. This CDR3 reads CASSQERGGLEQYF. In DNA, the CDR3 is TGCGCCAGCAGCCAAGAACGGGGGGGGTTAGAGCAGTACTTC.

The chain links TRBV7-8 to TRBJ1-2; possibly TRBD1 for D (5 bases). CDR3 length equals 13 residues. Germline V gives CDR1 SGHVS, CDR2 FQNEAQ. The ends were cut back, 5 bases at V and 6 bases at J, with 13 bases in the middle. CDR3 sequence reads: CASSRGTSDGYTF. The DNA for the CDR3 is TGTGCCAGCAGCCGCGGGACTTCAGATGGCTACACCTTC. The full variable domain, rest sourced from reference TRBV7-8 and TRBJ1-2, is GAGVSQSPRYKVAKRGQDVALRCDPISGHVSLFWYQQALGQGPEFLTYFQNEAQLDKSGLPSDRFFAERPEGSVSTLKIQRTQQEDSAVYLCASSRGTSDGYTFGSGTRLTVV.

This sequence joins TRBV4-3 and TRBJ2-3, with TRBD2 matching 15 bases. CDR3 length: 19 residues. The germline CDR1 and CDR2 sequences are LGHNA and YSLEER. The trim removed 1 base at V and 1 base at J, leaving 6 bases unmatched. CDR3 amino acids: CASSQVWTSGRGGTDTQYF. CDR3 DNA sequence: TGCGCCAGCAGCCAAGTATGGACTAGCGGGAGGGGTGGCACAGATACGCAGTATTTT.

The chain joins TRBV5-4 to TRBJ2-1; D may be TRBD2 (5 bases). V lost 1 base to trimming and J lost 1 base, with 12 bases between them. In germline, CDR1 is SGHNT, CDR2 YYREEE (reference sequence). CDR3 length: 16 amino acids. The CDR3 DNA reads TGTGCCAGCAGCTTGAAGAGGGAGTTATCCTACAATGAGCAGTTCTTC. This sequence encodes CASSLKRELSYNEQFF.

The rearrangement joins TRBV24-1 to TRBJ1-2, with unresolved D. The CDR3 spans 14 residues. Trimming pared 7 bases from V and 8 bases from J, leaving 19 bases between. The germline V gene encodes CDR1 KGHDR and CDR2 SFDVKD. The CDR3 here is CATSDGRRAEGYTF. DNA for the CDR3: TGTGCCACCAGCGACGGACGGAGGGCAGAAGGCTACACCTTC.

The V and J genes are TRBV24-1 and TRBJ2-1; TRBD2 aligns across 13 bases. With 5 bases clipped from V and 9 bases from J, the junction kept 6 bases outside the gene matches. Germline-derived CDR1 and CDR2 are KGHDR and SFDVKD. The CDR3 is 15 amino acids. The CDR3 is CATSARTSGRIEQFF. CDR3 nucleotides: TGTGCCACCAGTGCTCGGACTAGCGGGAGAATTGAGCAGTTCTTC.

The chain carries TRBV5-5 and TRBJ2-7, with a possible D match to TRBD2 (5 bases). Germline lookup yields CDR1 SGHKS and CDR2 YYEKEE (reference sequence). CDR3 size: 14 residues. Trimming stripped 1 base from V and 3 bases from J, with 11 bases between. The CDR3 DNA follows: TGTGCCAGCAGCTTGTCGGGGTTCTTCTACGAGCAGTACTTC. Amino acid sequence: CASSLSGFFYEQYF.

This clone was seen a single time. V usage is TRBV30 and J usage is TRBJ2-1, with D possibly matching TRBD2 (6 bases). Deletions cut 8 bases from V and 2 bases from J, with 19 bases between. The CDR3 is made up of 15 amino acids. CDR1 is GTSNPN, CDR2 SVGIG, per germline (reference sequence). CDR3 loop: CARNPRERAYNEQFF. The CDR3 DNA follows: TGTGCCCGAAATCCCCGGGAGCGGGCCTACAATGAGCAGTTCTTC. The whole variable domain, remainder taken from reference TRBV30 and TRBJ2-1, is SQTIHQWPATLVQPVGSPLSLECTVEGTSNPNLYWYRQAAGRGLQLLFYSVGIGQISSEVPQNLSASRPQDRQFILSSKKLLLSDSGFYLCARNPRERAYNEQFFGPGTRLTVL.

This chain joins TRBV7-2 and TRBJ2-2, with D possibly TRBD1 on 5 matching bases. This CDR3 has 16 amino acids. The germline gives CDR1 SGHTA, CDR2 FQGNSA. V was shortened by 1 base and J by 4 bases, with 13 bases between the two germline ends. The CDR3 region is CASSLVGRAGTGELFF. The CDR3 DNA reads TGTGCCAGCAGCTTAGTAGGCAGGGCTGGCACCGGGGAGCTGTTTTTT.

The chain combines TRBV11-2 with TRBJ2-7, with TRBD2 identical over 8 bases. The CDR3 is 16 residues long. Germline loops: CDR1 SGHAT, CDR2 FQNNGV. V was clipped by 5 bases and J by 2 bases; unmatched bases: 11. CDR3 in DNA: TGTGCCAGCAGCCCCAGAACTAGCGGAAATACCTACGAGCAGTACTTC. Its translation: CASSPRTSGNTYEQYF.

This clone occurred once. V and J are TRBV3-1 (or the pseudogene TRBV3-2) and TRBJ2-1; tentatively, D is TRBD1 (6 bases). CDR3 length: 14 residues. V was trimmed by 4 bases and J by 6 bases, leaving 13 bases between them. Germline loops: CDR1 LGHDT, CDR2 YNNKEL (reference sequence). CDR3 sequence (DNA): TGTGCCAGCAGCCCACCGGGACAAAGCAATGAGCAGTTCTTC. As protein: CASSPPGQSNEQFF.

This clone was counted between two and nine times. The gene calls are TRBV19 and TRBJ2-5; D may be TRBD1 (5 bases). The CDR3 runs 13 residues. CDR1 and CDR2 (germline): LNHDA, SQIVND (reference sequence). The V and J ends lost 3 bases and 1 base respectively, with 6 bases between them. In nucleotides, the CDR3 is TGTGCCAGTAGTATCCAGGGCCAAGAGACCCAGTACTTC. Residues: CASSIQGQETQYF.

The chain joins TRBV28 to TRBJ2-3, with 11 bases aligning to TRBD1. The germline V gene encodes CDR1 MDHEN and CDR2 SYDVKM. CDR3 length: 15 amino acids. V was pared by 3 bases and J by 4 bases, with 3 bases of the junction left unmatched. CDR3 nucleotides: TGTGCCAGCAGTTTGGACAGGGGGCAGGCAGATACGCAGTATTTT. Protein product: CASSLDRGQADTQYF.

V gene TRBV5-4 combines with J gene TRBJ2-1; 11 nucleotides agree with TRBD2. V lost 4 bases to trimming and J lost 9 bases; unmatched junction nucleotides: 6. This CDR3 region has 14 residues. Germline V gives CDR1 SGHNT, CDR2 YYREEE (reference sequence). The DNA of the CDR3 is TGTGCCAGCAGCCTAGCGGGGGGTTTGGTTGAGCAGTTCTTC. This sequence encodes CASSLAGGLVEQFF.

This clone came up once. The V call is TRBV4-2, the J call TRBJ2-1; D gene ambiguous. Germline V lookup: CDR1 LGHNA, CDR2 YNFKEQ. The CDR3 extends over 13 amino acids. V gave up 4 bases and J gave up 4 bases, with 8 bases separating them. CDR3 sequence: CASSPNSYNEQFF. The CDR3 bases are TGTGCCAGCAGCCCTAACAGTTACAATGAGCAGTTCTTC.

This clone was detected only once. The CDR3 nucleotides are TGTGCCACCAGTGATAGCCAGAAGGGGCAGAACACTGAAGCTTTCTTT. It specifies CATSDSQKGQNTEAFF. The chain couples TRBV24-1 to TRBJ1-1; a weak D match, TRBD1 (5 bases). The CDR3 extends over 16 amino acids. CDR1 and CDR2 from the germline V gene are KGHDR and SFDVKD. Between the trimmed V and J ends, which lost 3 bases and 1 base, there was a span of 14 bases.